The 26 T cell receptor beta chains below were found in one sample sequenced in a study of T cells in Graves' hyperthyroidism and ophthalmopathy. RNA transcripts gave rise to amplified TCR beta CDR3 regions. RT-PCR in the first round (using the HTBI primer set) targeted the TCR CDR3. TCRdb re-analysed the multiplex PCR reads in MiXCR, keeping a single row per CDR3 protein. This sample yields 150,000 or so distinct CDR3 sequences, of which about 9.4% are seen a single time; around 20% belongs to the top ten. The sequenced sample was blood. The origin of the receptors is a woman younger than 30 with Graves' hyperthyroidism that later progressed to Graves' ophthalmopathy.

This clonotype has a count of ten or more. CDR3 in amino acids: CASSPGTATSYEQYF. The CDR3 nucleotides are TGTGCCAGCAGTCCCGGGACAGCCACCTCCTACGAGCAGTACTTC. The rearrangement uses TRBV28 and TRBJ2-7; TRBD1 aligns across 7 bases. This CDR3 has 15 residues. The J segment lost 0 bases and the V segment lost 5 bases, leaving 7 bases of the junction unmatched. Germline V gene data show CDR1 as MDHEN and CDR2 as SYDVKM.

The chain is built from TRBV6-1 and TRBJ2-3; 12 bases fit TRBD2. Germline CDR1 reads MNHNS; CDR2 reads SASEGT. V shed 4 bases and J 7 bases; nucleotides not matched to a gene: 18. The CDR3 extends over 19 amino acids. This chain's CDR3 is CASSVRFFPSGRVRNTQYF. CDR3 nucleotides: TGTGCCAGCAGTGTTCGGTTTTTCCCTAGCGGGAGGGTTAGAAATACGCAGTATTTT.

V and J are TRBV19 and TRBJ1-2; TRBD1 is a possible D gene (5 bases). The CDR3 has 16 amino acids. The V gene lost 5 bases and the J gene lost 6 bases, with 22 bases spanning the gap. Germline assignment: CDR1 LNHDA and CDR2 SQIVND (reference sequence). CDR3 sequence: CASSVHPQGGMDGYTF. CDR3 DNA: TGTGCCAGTAGTGTACACCCGCAGGGTGGTATGGATGGCTACACCTTC. Full variable domain (missing parts from reference TRBV19 and TRBJ1-2): DGGITQSPKYLFRKEGQNVTLSCEQNLNHDAMYWYRQDPGQGLRLIYYSQIVNDFQKGDIAEGYSVSREKKESFPLTVTSAQKNPTAFYLCASSVHPQGGMDGYTFGSGTRLTVV.

The V and J genes are TRBV5-8 and TRBJ2-2; D is unresolved. V gave up 3 bases and J gave up 9 bases, with 3 bases separating them. The CDR3 is 10 amino acids. Germline lookup yields CDR1 SGHTS and CDR2 YDEGEE. CDR3 region: CASSWRELFF. The CDR3 coding sequence is TGTGCCAGCAGCTGGCGGGAGCTGTTTTTT. Together with reference TRBV5-8 and TRBJ2-2, the CDR3 gives the full variable domain: EAGVTQSPTHLIKTRGQQATLRCSPISGHTSVYWYQQALGLGLQFLLWYDEGEERNRGNFPPRFSGRQFPNYSSELNVNALELEDSALYLCASSWRELFFGEGSRLTVL.

This clonotype was counted many times. The J gene is TRBJ1-5, the V gene TRBV2, with D unclear. Trimming took 6 bases from V and 2 from J, leaving 17 bases between them. The CDR3 spans 16 residues. From germline, CDR1 is SNHLY and CDR2 FYNNEI. The chain's CDR3 is CASSDTIREGNQPQHF. Here the CDR3 DNA reads TGTGCCAGCAGCGACACCATACGGGAGGGCAATCAGCCCCAGCATTTT.

This clonotype was seen at least ten times. This chain uses TRBV7-9 with TRBJ1-1; no reliable D call. Germline CDR1 reads SEHNR; CDR2 reads FQNEAQ (reference sequence). V was clipped by 5 bases and J by 1 base, with 11 bases between them. The CDR3 has 14 residues. The CDR3 sequence is CASSPAGRNTEAFF. As DNA, the CDR3 is TGTGCCAGCAGCCCGGCAGGCCGGAACACTGAAGCTTTCTTT.

At least ten counts were recorded for this clonotype. This chain uses TRBV6-5 with TRBJ1-2; possibly TRBD1 for D (5 bases). CDR1 is MNHEY and CDR2 is SVGAGI in the germline V gene. This CDR3 contains 16 residues. With 2 bases removed from V and 6 bases from J, the gap between germline ends came to 19 bases. CDR3 region: CASSYPERAGGNGYTF. CDR3 DNA: TGTGCCAGCAGTTACCCAGAGCGCGCGGGGGGTAATGGCTACACCTTC.

This clonotype was counted a few times. V usage is TRBV5-1 and J usage is TRBJ2-2, with 12 bases that match TRBD2. Germline CDR1 SGHRS, CDR2 YFSETQ. The trim removed 4 bases at V and 5 bases at J, leaving 6 bases unmatched. This CDR3 has 16 amino acids. The DNA of the CDR3 is TGCGCCAGCAGCCCGACTAGCGGGAGACCTACCGGGGAGCTGTTTTTT. Residues: CASSPTSGRPTGELFF.

This clonotype was counted at least ten times. The chain combines TRBV7-8 with TRBJ2-7; D is undetermined. V lost 5 bases and J 5 bases, leaving 10 bases between the germline ends. The CDR3 length is 12 residues. Germline loops: CDR1 SGHVS, CDR2 FQNEAQ. CDR3 sequence (DNA): TGTGCCAGCAGCCCGGGTGTCCACGAGCAGTACTTC. This encodes CASSPGVHEQYF.

Many counts were recorded for this clonotype. This chain links TRBV2 with TRBJ2-7, with TRBD1 identical over 7 bases. J was trimmed by 6 bases and V by 10 bases; bases with no gene match: 18. Per germline, CDR1 SNHLY and CDR2 FYNNEI. The CDR3 runs to 15 residues. The CDR3, as DNA: TGTGCCACCCAGGTATCCGGGACAGACCTCTCCGAGCAGTACTTC. As protein: CATQVSGTDLSEQYF. Complete variable domain (other parts from reference TRBV2 and TRBJ2-7): EPEVTQTPSHQVTQMGQEVILRCVPISNHLYFYWYRQILGQKVEFLVSFYNNEISEKSEIFDDQFSVERPDGSNFTLKIRSTKLEDSAMYFCATQVSGTDLSEQYFGPGTRLTVT.

This clonotype was counted many times. This chain links TRBV7-3 with TRBJ1-1; D is undetermined. V was cut by 3 bases and J by 0 bases, with 5 bases left in between. CDR3 length: 13 residues. Germline-derived CDR1 and CDR2 are SGHTA and FQGTGA. In nucleotides, the CDR3 is TGTGCCAGCAGCTTTGGTTTGAACACTGAAGCTTTCTTT. Its translation: CASSFGLNTEAFF. Combining the CDR3 with reference TRBV7-3 and TRBJ1-1 gives the whole variable domain GAGVSQTPSNKVTEKGKYVELRCDPISGHTALYWYRQSLGQGPEFLIYFQGTGAADDSGLPNDRFFAVRPEGSVSTLKIQRTERGDSAVYLCASSFGLNTEAFFGQGTRLTVV.

This clonotype was counted ten times or more. J is TRBJ2-5 and V is TRBV16, with D perhaps matching TRBD2 (6 bases). Germline CDR1 and CDR2: KGHSY and FQNENV. V was trimmed by 2 bases and J by 2 bases, leaving 6 bases between them. The CDR3 runs to 13 residues. The CDR3 sequence is CASSQRGQETQYF. CDR3 DNA sequence: TGTGCCAGCAGCCAACGGGGGCAAGAGACCCAGTACTTC.

This clonotype was counted many times. The rearrangement joins TRBV20-1 to TRBJ2-5, with D possibly matching TRBD1 (6 bases). The germline V and J ends were trimmed by 0 bases and 5 bases, with 19 bases remaining between them. The CDR3 totals 16 residues. CDR1 and CDR2 from the germline V gene are DFQATT and SNEGSKA (reference sequence). CDR3 sequence: CSAREPTGTPGETQYF. The DNA for the CDR3 is TGCAGTGCTAGAGAACCCACCGGGACACCAGGGGAGACCCAGTACTTC.

The rearrangement uses TRBV3-1 and TRBJ1-3; D remains ambiguous. CDR1 and CDR2 from the germline V gene are LGHDT and YNNKEL (reference sequence). V gave up 1 base and J gave up 7 bases, with 23 bases separating them. The CDR3 covers 18 residues. CDR3 in amino acids: CASSQAILSGRGRNTIYF. The DNA for the CDR3 is TGTGCCAGCAGCCAAGCTATATTGTCAGGTCGGGGTCGGAACACCATATATTTT. The full variable domain, completed using reference TRBV3-1 and TRBJ1-3, is DTAVSQTPKYLVTQMGNDKSIKCEQNLGHDTMYWYKQDSKKFLKIMFSYNNKELIINETVPNRFSPKSPDKAHLNLHINSLELGDSAVYFCASSQAILSGRGRNTIYFGEGSWLTVV.

In its sample, this clonotype was seen many times. V and J are TRBV19 and TRBJ2-1, with 12 bases lining up with TRBD1. Germline CDR1 is LNHDA and CDR2 is SQIVND (reference sequence). With 3 bases clipped from V and 5 bases from J, the junction kept 5 bases outside the gene matches. The CDR3 loop spans 16 amino acids. The CDR3 spells CASSMVGQGANNEQFF. The CDR3 nucleotides read TGTGCCAGTAGTATGGTGGGACAGGGGGCTAACAATGAGCAGTTCTTC.

This clonotype was picked up many times. The chain combines TRBV27 with TRBJ2-1; TRBD2 aligns across 9 bases. Looked up from germline, CDR1 is MNHEY and CDR2 is SMNVEV (reference sequence). The CDR3 loop spans 16 amino acids. The junction had 10 bases not matched to a gene; V was cut back by 3 bases and J by 7 bases. CDR3 in DNA: TGTGCCAGCAGTTTGAGCTTTAGCGGGAGTTGGAATGAGCAGTTCTTC. It specifies CASSLSFSGSWNEQFF.

This clonotype was seen ten or more times. The chain is built from TRBV15 and TRBJ2-1; TRBD2 matches 7 bases. This CDR3 has 16 amino acids. Germline lookup yields CDR1 LNHNV and CDR2 YYDKDF (reference sequence). V lost 1 base and J lost 1; bases outside the gene matches: 4. CDR3 region: CATSRALAASYNEQFF. Written as DNA, the CDR3 is TGTGCCACCAGCAGAGCCCTAGCGGCTTCCTACAATGAGCAGTTCTTC. The full variable domain, completed using reference TRBV15 and TRBJ2-1, is DAMVIQNPRYQVTQFGKPVTLSCSQTLNHNVMYWYQQKSSQAPKLLFHYYDKDFNNEADTPDNFQSRRPNTSFCFLDIRSPGLGDTAMYLCATSRALAASYNEQFFGPGTRLTVL.

This clonotype was detected ten times or more. The genes are TRBV2 and TRBJ1-6; D is possibly TRBD1 (5 bases). Trimming stripped 11 bases from V and 0 bases from J, with 32 bases between. The CDR3 consists of 21 residues. The germline CDR1 and CDR2 sequences are SNHLY and FYNNEI. The CDR3 loop reads CAGRKEMGGISGSSYNSPLHF. The CDR3, as DNA: TGTGCCGGCCGGAAGGAAATGGGGGGGATTTCGGGGAGCTCCTATAATTCACCCCTCCACTTT.

This clonotype has only a few counts. The V and J genes are TRBV19 and TRBJ2-3; TRBD2 matches 12 bases. From germline, CDR1 is LNHDA and CDR2 SQIVND (reference sequence). The CDR3 spans 16 residues. The ends lost 7 bases at V and 0 bases at J; junction bases unmatched: 5. The CDR3 loop is CASNLLAGGSTDTQYF. CDR3 sequence (DNA): TGTGCCAGTAACTTACTAGCGGGAGGTAGCACAGATACGCAGTATTTT.

The chain links TRBV30 to TRBJ2-5; maybe TRBD1 (6 bases). The length of the CDR3 is 15 residues. Germline V gene sequence: CDR1 GTSNPN, CDR2 SVGIG (reference sequence). V gave up 1 base and J gave up 7 bases, with 19 bases separating them. The CDR3 reads CAWSAQEWGLGTQYF. The CDR3 bases are TGTGCCTGGAGTGCTCAGGAGTGGGGGCTCGGGACCCAGTACTTC.

On this clonotype itself: A much larger clone lies one base from this, so it may be a read error. The chain carries TRBV14 and TRBJ1-1; D ambiguous. The CDR3 sequence is 15 residues long. In germline, CDR1 is SGHDN, CDR2 FVKESK. V lost 1 base and J 8 bases, leaving 17 bases between the germline ends. Written as DNA, the CDR3 is TGTGCCAGCAGCCAAGTGACTTTTTTCCCGGTCGAAGCTTTCTTT. It translates to CASSQVTFFPVEAFF.

This clonotype was found many times. The chain employs TRBV5-1 and TRBJ2-7, with 10 positions matching TRBD1. Trimming removed 4 bases from V and 7 bases from J; junction bases left unmatched: 8. CDR3 length equals 14 residues. The germline V gene has CDR1 SGHRS and CDR2 YFSETQ. CDR3 region: CASSKDRGAWEQYF. CDR3 bases: TGCGCCAGCAGCAAGGACAGGGGGGCCTGGGAGCAGTACTTC.

This clonotype was observed many times. The chain couples TRBV19 to TRBJ2-1; 10 positions agree with TRBD2. With 5 bases clipped from V and 3 bases from J, the junction kept 7 bases outside the gene matches. The CDR3 totals 16 residues. Germline V gene sequence: CDR1 LNHDA, CDR2 SQIVND (reference sequence). The CDR3 protein is CASSESGGENYNEQFF. In DNA, the CDR3 is TGTGCCAGTAGTGAGAGCGGGGGGGAGAACTACAATGAGCAGTTCTTC.

This clonotype was picked up many times. The J gene is TRBJ2-2, the V gene TRBV12-3 or TRBV12-4; D possibly matches TRBD1 or TRBD2 (5 bases each). This CDR3 has 14 amino acids. V was trimmed by 3 bases and J by 5 bases, leaving 10 bases between them. In DNA, the CDR3 is TGTGCCAGCAGTTTTGAGGGGTGGACCGGGGAGCTGTTTTTT. Protein sequence: CASSFEGWTGELFF.

In this sample, this clonotype turned up many times. V gene TRBV28 combines with J gene TRBJ1-6; 10 nucleotides line up with TRBD1. Germline trimming cut 8 bases from V and 3 bases from J; bases unmatched to any gene: 4. The CDR3 loop spans 15 amino acids. CDR1 is MDHEN, CDR2 SYDVKM, per germline. The CDR3 sequence: CASEGQGNYNSPLHF. CDR3 DNA: TGTGCCAGCGAGGGACAGGGGAACTATAATTCACCCCTCCACTTT.

With regard to this clonotype: This may stem from a read error, because a much larger clone lies one nucleotide away. This chain connects TRBV18 to TRBJ1-2, with D possibly being TRBD1 (5 bases). Trimming removed 3 bases at V and 0 bases at J, with 17 bases between. Germline values: CDR1 KGHSH, CDR2 LQKENI. This CDR3 has 17 amino acids. The chain's CDR3 is CASSPAPETGSNYGYTF. The CDR3 DNA is TGTGCCAGCTCACCCGCCCCGGAAACAGGATCTAACTATGGCTACACCTTC.